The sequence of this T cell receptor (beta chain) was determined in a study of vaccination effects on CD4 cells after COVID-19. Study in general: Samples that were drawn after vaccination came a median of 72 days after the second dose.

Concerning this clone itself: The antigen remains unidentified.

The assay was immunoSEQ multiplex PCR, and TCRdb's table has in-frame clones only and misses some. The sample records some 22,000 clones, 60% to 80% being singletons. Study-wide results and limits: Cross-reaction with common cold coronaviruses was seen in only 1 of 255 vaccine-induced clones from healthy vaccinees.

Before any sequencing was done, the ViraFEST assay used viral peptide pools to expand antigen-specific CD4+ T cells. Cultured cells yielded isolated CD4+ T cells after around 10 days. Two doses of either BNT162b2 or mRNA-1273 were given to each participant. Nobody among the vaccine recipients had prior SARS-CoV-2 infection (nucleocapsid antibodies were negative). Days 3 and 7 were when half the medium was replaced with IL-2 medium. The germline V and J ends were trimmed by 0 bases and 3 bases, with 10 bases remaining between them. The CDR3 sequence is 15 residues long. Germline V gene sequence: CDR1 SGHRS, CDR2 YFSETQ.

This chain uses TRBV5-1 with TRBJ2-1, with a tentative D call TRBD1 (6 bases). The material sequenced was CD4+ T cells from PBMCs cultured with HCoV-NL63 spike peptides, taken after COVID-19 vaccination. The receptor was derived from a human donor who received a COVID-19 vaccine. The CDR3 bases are TGCGCCAGCAGCTTGGAAGGGGGTGACTACAATGAGCAGTTCTTC. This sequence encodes CASSLEGGDYNEQFF.